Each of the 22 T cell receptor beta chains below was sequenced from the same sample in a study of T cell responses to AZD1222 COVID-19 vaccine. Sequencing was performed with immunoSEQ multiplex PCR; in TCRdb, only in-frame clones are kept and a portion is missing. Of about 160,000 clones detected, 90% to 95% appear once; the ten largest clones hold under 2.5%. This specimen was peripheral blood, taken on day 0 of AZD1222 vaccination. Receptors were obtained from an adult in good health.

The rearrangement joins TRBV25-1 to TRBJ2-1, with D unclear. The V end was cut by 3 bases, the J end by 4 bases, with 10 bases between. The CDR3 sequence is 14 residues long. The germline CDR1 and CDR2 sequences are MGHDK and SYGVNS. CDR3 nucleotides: TGTGCCAGCAGTGAGCCCCCTCGGTACAATGAGCAGTTCTTC. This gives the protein CASSEPPRYNEQFF.

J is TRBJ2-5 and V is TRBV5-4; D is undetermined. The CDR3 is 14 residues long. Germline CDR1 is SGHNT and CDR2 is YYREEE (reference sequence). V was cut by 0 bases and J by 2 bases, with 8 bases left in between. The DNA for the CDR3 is TGTGCCAGCAGCTTGGGCCAGACACAAGAGACCCAGTACTTC. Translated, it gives CASSLGQTQETQYF.

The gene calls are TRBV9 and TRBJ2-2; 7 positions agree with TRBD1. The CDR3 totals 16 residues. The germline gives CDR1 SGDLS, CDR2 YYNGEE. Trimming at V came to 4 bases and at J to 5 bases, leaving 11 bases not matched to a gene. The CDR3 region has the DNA TGTGCCAGCAGCTTGCCGGGACAGATGAATACCGGGGAGCTGTTTTTT. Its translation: CASSLPGQMNTGELFF.

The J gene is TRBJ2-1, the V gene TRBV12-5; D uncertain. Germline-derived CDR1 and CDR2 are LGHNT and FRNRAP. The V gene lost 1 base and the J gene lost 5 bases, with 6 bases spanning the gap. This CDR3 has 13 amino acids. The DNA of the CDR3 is TGTGCTAGTGGTTTGGGATTTGACAATGAGCAGTTCTTC. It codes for CASGLGFDNEQFF.

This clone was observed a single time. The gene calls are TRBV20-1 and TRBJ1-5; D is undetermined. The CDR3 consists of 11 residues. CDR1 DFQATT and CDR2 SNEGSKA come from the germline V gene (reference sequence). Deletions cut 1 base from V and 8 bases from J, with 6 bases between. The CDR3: CSARVGEPQHF. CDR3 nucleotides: TGCAGTGCTAGAGTTGGGGAGCCCCAGCATTTT.

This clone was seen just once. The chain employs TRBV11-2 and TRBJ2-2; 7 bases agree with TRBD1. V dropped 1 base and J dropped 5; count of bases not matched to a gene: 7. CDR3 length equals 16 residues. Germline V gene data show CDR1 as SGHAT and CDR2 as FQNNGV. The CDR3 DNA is TGTGCCAGCAGCTTAGCCAGACAGGGCGGGACCGGGGAGCTGTTTTTT. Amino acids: CASSLARQGGTGELFF.

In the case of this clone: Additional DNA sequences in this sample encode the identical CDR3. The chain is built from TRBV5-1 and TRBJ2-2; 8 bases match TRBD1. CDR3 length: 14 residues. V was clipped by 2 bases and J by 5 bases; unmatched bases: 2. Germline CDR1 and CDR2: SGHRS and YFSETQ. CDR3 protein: CASSLQGGTGELFF. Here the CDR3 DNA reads TGCGCCAGCAGCTTACAGGGGGGAACCGGGGAGCTGTTTTTT.

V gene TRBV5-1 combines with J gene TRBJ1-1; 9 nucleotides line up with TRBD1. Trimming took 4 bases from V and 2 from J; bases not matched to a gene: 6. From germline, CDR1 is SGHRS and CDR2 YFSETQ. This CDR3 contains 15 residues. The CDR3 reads CASSGGQGRNTEAFF. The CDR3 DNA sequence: TGCGCCAGCAGCGGAGGACAGGGGAGAAACACTGAAGCTTTCTTT. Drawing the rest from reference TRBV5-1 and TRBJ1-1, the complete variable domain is KAGVTQTPRYLIKTRGQQVTLSCSPISGHRSVSWYQQTPGQGLQFLFEYFSETQRNKGNFPGRFSGRQFSNSRSEMNVSTLELGDSALYLCASSGGQGRNTEAFFGQGTRLTVV.

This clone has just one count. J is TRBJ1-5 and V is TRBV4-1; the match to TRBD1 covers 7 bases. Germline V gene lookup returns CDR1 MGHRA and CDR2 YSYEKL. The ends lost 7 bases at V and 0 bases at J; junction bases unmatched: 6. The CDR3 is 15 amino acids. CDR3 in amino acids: CASKGQLNSNQPQHF. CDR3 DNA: TGCGCCAGCAAGGGACAGCTTAATAGCAATCAGCCCCAGCATTTT.

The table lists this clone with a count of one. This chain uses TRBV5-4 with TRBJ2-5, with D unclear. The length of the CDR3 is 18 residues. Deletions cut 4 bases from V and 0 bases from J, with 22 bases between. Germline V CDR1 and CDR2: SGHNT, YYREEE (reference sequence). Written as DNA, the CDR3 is TGTGCCAGCAGCCGCCGATTTACGAGGTTTAGGGACCAAGAGACCCAGTACTTC. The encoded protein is CASSRRFTRFRDQETQYF.

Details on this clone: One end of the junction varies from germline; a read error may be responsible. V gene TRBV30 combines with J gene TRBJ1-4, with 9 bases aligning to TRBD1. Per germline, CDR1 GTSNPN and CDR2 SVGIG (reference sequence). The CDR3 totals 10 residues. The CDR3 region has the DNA TGTGCCTGGGGGTTCCGGGACAGGGTTTTT. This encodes CAWGFRDRVF.

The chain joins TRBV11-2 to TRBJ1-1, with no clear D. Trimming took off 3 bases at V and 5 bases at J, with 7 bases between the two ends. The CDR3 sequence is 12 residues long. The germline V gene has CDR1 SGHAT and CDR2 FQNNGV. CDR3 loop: CASSFAGTEAFF. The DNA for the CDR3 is TGTGCCAGCAGCTTCGCCGGGACTGAAGCTTTCTTT.

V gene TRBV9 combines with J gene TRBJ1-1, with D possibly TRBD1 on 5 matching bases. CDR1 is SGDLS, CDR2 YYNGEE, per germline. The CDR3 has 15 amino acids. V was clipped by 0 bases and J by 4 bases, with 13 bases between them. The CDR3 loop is CASSVAGSGGTEAFF. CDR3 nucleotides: TGTGCCAGCAGCGTAGCAGGGTCGGGGGGCACTGAAGCTTTCTTT. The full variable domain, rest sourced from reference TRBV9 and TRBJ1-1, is DSGVTQTPKHLITATGQRVTLRCSPRSGDLSVYWYQQSLDQGLQFLIQYYNGEERAKGNILERFSAQQFPDLHSELNLSSLELGDSALYFCASSVAGSGGTEAFFGQGTRLTVV.

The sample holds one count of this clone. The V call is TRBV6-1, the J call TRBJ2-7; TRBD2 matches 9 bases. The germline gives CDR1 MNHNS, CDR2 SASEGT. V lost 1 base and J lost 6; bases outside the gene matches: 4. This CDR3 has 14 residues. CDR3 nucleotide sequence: TGTGCCAGCAGTGAAGGCGGGGGGGCCCCCGAGCAGTACTTC. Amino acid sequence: CASSEGGGAPEQYF.

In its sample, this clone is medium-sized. The CDR3 spells CASSYKLAEGYEQYF. As DNA, the CDR3 is TGTGCCAGCAGTTACAAACTAGCGGAGGGGTACGAGCAGTACTTC. The chain uses TRBV6-2 or TRBV6-3 and TRBJ2-7; 8 nucleotides align to TRBD2. CDR3 length: 15 amino acids. The V gene end was trimmed by 2 bases and the J gene end by 4 bases; junction bases not matched to a gene: 7. Germline V gives CDR1 MNHEY, CDR2 SVGEGT.

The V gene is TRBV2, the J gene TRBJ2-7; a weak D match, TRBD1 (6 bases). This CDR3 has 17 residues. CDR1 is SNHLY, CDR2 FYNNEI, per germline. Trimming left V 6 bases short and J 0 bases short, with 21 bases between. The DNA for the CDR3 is TGTGCCAGCAGCGAGGTAAAGACAGGCTTAAGCTCCTACGAGCAGTACTTC. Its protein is CASSEVKTGLSSYEQYF.

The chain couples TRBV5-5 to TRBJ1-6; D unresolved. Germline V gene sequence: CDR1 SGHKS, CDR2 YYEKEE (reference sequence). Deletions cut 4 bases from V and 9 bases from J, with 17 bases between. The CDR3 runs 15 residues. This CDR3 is CASSEPGPMGSPLHF. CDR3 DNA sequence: TGTGCCAGCAGCGAACCCGGGCCCATGGGTTCACCCCTCCACTTT.

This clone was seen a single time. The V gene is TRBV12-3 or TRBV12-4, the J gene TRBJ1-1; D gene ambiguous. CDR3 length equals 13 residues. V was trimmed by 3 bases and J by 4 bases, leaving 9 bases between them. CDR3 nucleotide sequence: TGTGCCAGCAGTTTGGGGTTGGCCACTGAAGCTTTCTTT. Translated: CASSLGLATEAFF.

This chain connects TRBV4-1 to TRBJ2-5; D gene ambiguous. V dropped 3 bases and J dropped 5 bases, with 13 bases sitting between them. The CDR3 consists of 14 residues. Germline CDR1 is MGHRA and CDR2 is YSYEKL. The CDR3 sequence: CASSHALKGETQYF. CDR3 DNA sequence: TGCGCCAGCAGCCACGCGCTGAAAGGGGAGACCCAGTACTTC.

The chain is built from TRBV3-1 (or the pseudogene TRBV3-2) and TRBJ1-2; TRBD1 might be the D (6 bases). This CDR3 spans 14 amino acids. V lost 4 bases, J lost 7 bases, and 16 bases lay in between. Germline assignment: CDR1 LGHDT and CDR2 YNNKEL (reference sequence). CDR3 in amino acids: CASSLEDRSSGYTF. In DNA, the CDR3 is TGTGCCAGCAGCCTGGAGGACAGAAGCTCTGGCTACACCTTC.

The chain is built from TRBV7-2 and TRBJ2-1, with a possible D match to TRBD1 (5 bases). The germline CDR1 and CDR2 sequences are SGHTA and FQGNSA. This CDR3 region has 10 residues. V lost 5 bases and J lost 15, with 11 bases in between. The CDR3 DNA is TGTGCCAGCAGCGCAGGACACCCGTTCTTC. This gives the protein CASSAGHPFF.

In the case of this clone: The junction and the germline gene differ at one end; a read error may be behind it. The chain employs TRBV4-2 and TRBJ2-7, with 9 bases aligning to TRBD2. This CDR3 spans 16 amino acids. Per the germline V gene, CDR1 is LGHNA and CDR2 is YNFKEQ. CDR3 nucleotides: TGTGCCAGCAGCAAAGAGACTAGCGGAGGGGCCTACGAGCAGTACTTC. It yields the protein CASSKETSGGAYEQYF.